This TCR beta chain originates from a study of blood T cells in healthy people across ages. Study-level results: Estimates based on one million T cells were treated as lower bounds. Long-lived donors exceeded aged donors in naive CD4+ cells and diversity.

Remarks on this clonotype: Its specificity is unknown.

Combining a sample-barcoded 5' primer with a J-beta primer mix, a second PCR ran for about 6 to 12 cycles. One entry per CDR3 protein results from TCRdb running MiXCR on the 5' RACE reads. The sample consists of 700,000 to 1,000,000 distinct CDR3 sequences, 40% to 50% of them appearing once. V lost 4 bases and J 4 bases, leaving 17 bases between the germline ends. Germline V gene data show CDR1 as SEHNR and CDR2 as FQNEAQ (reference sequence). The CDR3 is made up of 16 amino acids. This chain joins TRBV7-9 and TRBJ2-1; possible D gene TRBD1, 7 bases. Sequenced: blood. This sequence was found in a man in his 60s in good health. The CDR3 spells CASSSSTGRNYNEQFF. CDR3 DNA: TGTGCCAGCAGCTCCTCGACAGGGAGGAATTACAATGAGCAGTTCTTC.